This T cell receptor beta chain was recorded in a study of T-cell memory formation after mild COVID-19. Regarding the study as a whole: In second-wave clones peaking day 37, SARS-CoV-2 specificity remained unconfirmed.

Using constant-segment primers, 5'RACE produced TCR alpha and TCR beta cDNA libraries carrying sample barcodes and UMIs. From the 5' RACE reads, TCRdb called clonotypes with MiXCR, one entry per CDR3 protein. The sample has 400,000 to 500,000 distinct CDR3 sequences, 15% to 25% seen once. V was pared by 6 bases and J by 3 bases, with 12 bases of the junction left unmatched. The CDR3 loop spans 15 amino acids. CDR1 and CDR2 from the germline V gene are DFQATT and SNEGSKA (reference sequence). This clonotype was observed a few times. No antigen is known for it. The chain has TRBV20-1 and TRBJ1-1; 8 nucleotides align to TRBD1. The sample consisted of PBMCs or a T cell subset sorted from them (not recorded which). The sequence was collected from an adult woman who had mild COVID-19 (a few samples of this study predate the infection). Cell type and time point are not known. The CDR3 sequence is CSALKPGQAYTEAFF. The CDR3 DNA reads as TGCAGTGCCTTAAAGCCGGGACAGGCTTACACTGAAGCTTTCTTT.